The 28 T cell receptor beta chains below come from one sample, sequenced in a study of shared clonotypes between healthy human individuals. Generated by immunoSEQ multiplex PCR, the TCRdb table keeps only in-frame clones and is missing some. Of about 2.4 million clones in the sample, 90% to 95% were seen once. The sample was naive CD4+ T cells from PBMCs. Indicated subset: CD45RA+ positively selected. These receptors originate from a man younger than 35 in good health. Some clones in this sample may be carry-over from other donors' samples.

This clone was recorded only once. V usage is TRBV11-2 and J usage is TRBJ1-1; a possible D gene is TRBD1 (6 bases). V was trimmed by 0 bases and J by 7 bases, leaving 12 bases between them. Germline CDR1 is SGHAT and CDR2 is FQNNGV. This CDR3 region has 14 residues. CDR3 residues: CASSLDSRGLEAFF. DNA for the CDR3: TGTGCCAGCAGCTTAGACTCCAGGGGCCTTGAAGCTTTCTTT.

This chain links TRBV18 with TRBJ2-5, with 7 positions matching TRBD1. The CDR3 is 14 residues long. CDR1 and CDR2 from the germline V gene are KGHSH and LQKENI. V lost 0 bases to trimming and J lost 5 bases; unmatched junction nucleotides: 3. CDR3 nucleotide sequence: TGTGCCAGCTCACCACCGGGACAGTTGGAGACCCAGTACTTC. It codes for CASSPPGQLETQYF.

V gene TRBV18 combines with J gene TRBJ1-2; maybe TRBD1 (6 bases). The CDR3 extends over 17 amino acids. V was shortened by 1 base and J by 1 base, with 16 bases between the two germline ends. CDR1 is KGHSH, CDR2 LQKENI, per germline. The chain's CDR3 is CASSPRAPHRDNYGYTF. CDR3 DNA: TGTGCCAGCTCACCACGGGCTCCCCACAGGGATAACTATGGCTACACCTTC.

CDR3 DNA sequence: TGTGCCAGTAGTCCAAGGACTAGCGGGAGGGCCTACAATGAGCAGTTCTTC. Translation: CASSPRTSGRAYNEQFF. The chain has TRBV19 and TRBJ2-1; 15 nucleotides align to TRBD2. Germline values: CDR1 LNHDA, CDR2 SQIVND (reference sequence). This CDR3 comprises 17 residues. V lost 5 bases, J lost 2 bases, and 4 bases stayed unmatched.

The chain has TRBV28 and TRBJ2-7, with TRBD1 matching over 9 bases. The germline V gene has CDR1 MDHEN and CDR2 SYDVKM. The CDR3 has 15 amino acids. V lost 4 bases and J lost 3; bases outside the gene matches: 7. This CDR3 reads CASSSSGTGLYEQYF. The CDR3 nucleotides read TGTGCCAGCAGTTCAAGCGGGACAGGGCTCTACGAGCAGTACTTC.

This chain connects TRBV29-1 to TRBJ2-7, with 11 positions matching TRBD1. The CDR3 extends over 13 amino acids. The junction had 1 base not matched to a gene; V was cut back by 4 bases and J by 2 bases. In germline, CDR1 is SQVTM, CDR2 ANQGSEA. This CDR3 is CSVAGQGAYEQYF. The CDR3 nucleotides are TGCAGCGTTGCGGGACAGGGGGCCTACGAGCAGTACTTC.

The rearrangement joins TRBV29-1 to TRBJ1-4, with 7 bases aligning to TRBD1. The CDR3 is made up of 14 amino acids. Per germline, CDR1 SQVTM and CDR2 ANQGSEA. J lost 2 bases, V lost 4 bases, and 4 bases had no gene match. DNA for the CDR3: TGCAGCGTTGTTTCGACAGGGACTAATGAAAAACTGTTTTTT. This codes for CSVVSTGTNEKLFF. Filled out from reference TRBV29-1 and TRBJ1-4, the complete variable domain reads SAVISQKPSRDICQRGTSLTIQCQVDSQVTMMFWYRQQPGQSLTLIATANQGSEATYESGFVIDKFPISRPNLTFSTLTVSNMSPEDSSIYLCSVVSTGTNEKLFFGSGTQLSVL.

The chain combines TRBV25-1 with TRBJ1-1, with 7 positions matching TRBD1. CDR1 and CDR2 (germline): MGHDK, SYGVNS. This CDR3 comprises 11 residues. V shed 5 bases, J shed 9 bases, and the junction held 3 bases outside the gene matches. The CDR3 DNA follows: TGTGCCAGCAGTAATAGGGGGCAAGCTTTCTTT. Protein product: CASSNRGQAFF.

The chain recombines TRBV19 with TRBJ2-2; D is uncertain. CDR1 is LNHDA and CDR2 is SQIVND in the germline V gene (reference sequence). The CDR3 runs 11 residues. Trimming took 6 bases from V and 4 from J, leaving 3 bases between them. The CDR3 reads CASSGTGELFF. The CDR3 DNA reads TGTGCCAGTAGCGGCACCGGGGAGCTGTTTTTT.

The count of this clone is one. The V call is TRBV7-9, the J call TRBJ2-7; weak D call: TRBD1 (6 bases). The CDR3 consists of 14 residues. Trimming shortened V by 1 base and J by 6 bases, and 13 bases separated the two germline ends. The V gene's germline CDR1 is SEHNR and CDR2 FQNEAQ (reference sequence). CDR3 in amino acids: CASSLGFIRGEQYF. The CDR3 DNA reads TGTGCCAGCAGCTTAGGTTTTATCAGGGGCGAGCAGTACTTC.

This chain links TRBV2 with TRBJ2-7, with D unclear. CDR1 is SNHLY and CDR2 is FYNNEI in the germline V gene. V lost 4 bases and J 2 bases, leaving 6 bases between the germline ends. The CDR3 runs 12 residues. CDR3 amino acids: CASSGFTYEQYF. CDR3 sequence (DNA): TGTGCCAGCAGTGGCTTTACCTACGAGCAGTACTTC.

V is TRBV29-1 and J is TRBJ2-2; tentatively, D is TRBD1 (5 bases). V shed 1 base and J shed 3 bases, with 15 bases lying between them. Germline values: CDR1 SQVTM, CDR2 ANQGSEA. The length of the CDR3 is 16 residues. DNA of the CDR3: TGCAGCGTTGAAGCCCCAGGGTCGGAAGACACCGGGGAGCTGTTTTTT. As protein: CSVEAPGSEDTGELFF.

The V call is TRBV18, the J call TRBJ2-3; 11 bases agree with TRBD2. The V gene end was trimmed by 3 bases and the J gene end by 4 bases; junction bases not matched to a gene: 6. The germline gives CDR1 KGHSH, CDR2 LQKENI. The CDR3 loop spans 16 amino acids. The CDR3 nucleotides read TGTGCCAGCTCACCGATAGCGGGAGGGTTCTCAGATACGCAGTATTTT. Its protein product is CASSPIAGGFSDTQYF.

The V call is TRBV5-3, the J call TRBJ2-1, with unresolved D. TRBV5-3 is an open reading frame whose function is uncertain. Trimming stripped 0 bases from V and 8 bases from J, with 18 bases between. The CDR3 is 16 residues long. The chain's CDR3 is CARSLVVPTTSDEQFF. The CDR3 DNA is TGTGCCAGAAGCTTGGTGGTCCCGACGACAAGTGATGAGCAGTTCTTC.

This chain links TRBV7-9 with TRBJ2-7; no clear D gene. This CDR3 region has 12 residues. V dropped 4 bases and J dropped 3 bases, with 7 bases sitting between them. Germline V gene data show CDR1 as SEHNR and CDR2 as FQNEAQ (reference sequence). CDR3: CASSSLHYEQYF. In DNA form, the CDR3 reads TGTGCCAGCAGCTCCCTTCACTACGAGCAGTACTTC.

The rearrangement uses TRBV4-3 and TRBJ1-1, with D hard to call. The length of the CDR3 is 15 residues. Germline CDR1 is LGHNA and CDR2 is YSLEER. V lost 0 bases and J 2 bases, leaving 10 bases between the germline ends. Here the CDR3 reads CASSQDLGINTEAFF. DNA of the CDR3: TGCGCCAGCAGCCAAGATCTGGGGATCAACACTGAAGCTTTCTTT.

The count of this clone is one. The genes are TRBV6-5 and TRBJ1-1; D may be TRBD1 (5 bases). The germline CDR1 and CDR2 sequences are MNHEY and SVGAGI. The CDR3 has 14 amino acids. Trimming removed 5 bases from V and 5 bases from J, with 15 bases in between. As DNA, the CDR3 is TGTGCCAGCAGTCCCCGCCGGGGGTGGACTGAAGCTTTCTTT. Its protein product is CASSPRRGWTEAFF.

This chain connects TRBV7-9 to TRBJ1-2; D is possibly TRBD1 (6 bases). Deletions cut 2 bases from V and 4 bases from J, with 11 bases between. Germline V gene data show CDR1 as SEHNR and CDR2 as FQNEAQ (reference sequence). The CDR3 runs to 14 residues. DNA for the CDR3: TGTGCCAGCAGCTTAATGATGGGGGCCTATGGCTACACCTTC. Protein: CASSLMMGAYGYTF.

This sequence joins TRBV11-2 and TRBJ2-3; D possibly corresponds to TRBD2 (6 bases). Germline V gene lookup returns CDR1 SGHAT and CDR2 FQNNGV. V lost 3 bases and J lost 2, with 12 bases in between. This CDR3 contains 15 residues. CDR3 loop: CASSFFGGNTDTQYF. In DNA form, the CDR3 reads TGTGCCAGCAGCTTTTTTGGGGGGAACACAGATACGCAGTATTTT.

This sequence joins TRBV29-1 and TRBJ2-6; D tentatively fits TRBD1 or TRBD2 (5 bases each). Trimming removed 4 bases at V and 0 bases at J, with 10 bases between. From germline, CDR1 is SQVTM and CDR2 ANQGSEA. The CDR3 length is 15 residues. CDR3: CSVGGVGSGANVLTF. CDR3 DNA sequence: TGCAGCGTTGGAGGGGTGGGCTCTGGGGCCAACGTCCTGACTTTC.

This clone was counted between two and nine times. The rearrangement uses TRBV9 and TRBJ1-2; perhaps TRBD1 as D (6 bases). Germline-derived CDR1 and CDR2 are SGDLS and YYNGEE. The CDR3 spans 13 residues. Trimming left V 3 bases short and J 8 bases short, with 14 bases between. CDR3 coding DNA: TGTGCCAGCAGCGCCGGACAGTCCCCGGGCTACACCTTC. Its protein is CASSAGQSPGYTF.

This clone was seen only once. The J gene is TRBJ1-6, the V gene TRBV11-2, with D perhaps TRBD1 (5 bases). The germline V and J ends were trimmed by 3 bases and 6 bases, with 9 bases remaining between them. The CDR3 is 14 residues long. Germline V gene sequence: CDR1 SGHAT, CDR2 FQNNGV. CDR3 sequence: CASSFSDTNSPLHF. The CDR3 region has the DNA TGTGCCAGCAGCTTCTCGGACACTAATTCACCCCTCCACTTT.

This chain joins TRBV19 and TRBJ2-1; TRBD2 aligns across 7 bases. There are 16 residues in the CDR3. Germline V gene lookup returns CDR1 LNHDA and CDR2 SQIVND (reference sequence). After removal of 6 bases from V and 0 bases from J, the junction contained 8 bases not matched to a gene. CDR3 nucleotides: TGTGCCAGTAGGCACGTGGGGAGGGGCTCCTACAATGAGCAGTTCTTC. Translation gives CASRHVGRGSYNEQFF.

A single count supports this clone. This sample also contains other DNA sequences that code for the same CDR3. The chain combines TRBV5-1 with TRBJ2-7; D is unclear. The V gene lost 0 bases and the J gene lost 0 bases, with 7 bases spanning the gap. CDR1 is SGHRS, CDR2 YFSETQ, per germline. This CDR3 has 14 amino acids. DNA of the CDR3: TGCGCCAGCAGCTTGGCGGTCTCCTCCTACGAGCAGTACTTC. Amino acids: CASSLAVSSYEQYF.

This clone has just one count. This sample includes further DNA sequences coding for the same CDR3. The V and J genes are TRBV29-1 and TRBJ1-2; TRBD1 aligns across 8 bases. Germline CDR1 SQVTM, CDR2 ANQGSEA. This CDR3 comprises 12 residues. The junction had 4 bases not matched to a gene; V was cut back by 7 bases and J by 3 bases. CDR3 nucleotides: TGCAGCGCAGAACAGGGGGACTATGGCTACACCTTC. Translated, it gives CSAEQGDYGYTF.

The chain couples TRBV9 to TRBJ1-2, with D possibly being TRBD1 (6 bases). Germline V gives CDR1 SGDLS, CDR2 YYNGEE. The CDR3 has 17 residues. The V gene lost 3 bases and the J gene lost 1 base, with 19 bases spanning the gap. This CDR3 is CASSAPWDTTDNYGYTF. CDR3 nucleotide sequence: TGTGCCAGCAGCGCGCCCTGGGACACCACAGATAACTATGGCTACACCTTC.

V and J are TRBV5-1 and TRBJ2-3; 8 bases are a match to TRBD2. V dropped 2 bases and J dropped 2; count of bases not matched to a gene: 7. Germline V CDR1 and CDR2: SGHRS, YFSETQ. The length of the CDR3 is 16 residues. Here the CDR3 reads CASSFTGGPITDTQYF. The CDR3 DNA is TGCGCCAGCAGCTTCACGGGAGGGCCAATCACAGATACGCAGTATTTT.

The V call is TRBV28, the J call TRBJ2-6; D remains unclear. CDR3 length: 14 amino acids. Deletions cut 3 bases from V and 3 bases from J, with 6 bases between. CDR1 and CDR2 from the germline V gene are MDHEN and SYDVKM. The CDR3, as DNA: TGTGCCAGCAGTTTGGTTGGTGGGGCCAACGTCCTGACTTTC. It codes for CASSLVGGANVLTF.